Following are 21 T cell receptor beta chains from one sample sequenced in a study of cytomegalovirus exposure and HLA in healthy donors listed by TCRdb under 2017. The library came from the immunoSEQ multiplex PCR assay. The multiplex PCR relied on a mix of 60 forward primers for TCR Vbeta segments and 13 reverse primers for TCR Jbeta segments. TCRdb's version of the immuneACCESS table is confined to in-frame rearrangements and falls short of the full clone set. An unresolved V gene accounts for under half of the shortfall where checked; the remainder is of unknown origin. For this sample the table gives approximately 190,000 clones, of which around 73% were detected only once. The ten largest clones capture 2.1% of the sample. Sample: PBMCs. The receptors were sampled from a young woman in good health and CMV-seropositive.

CDR3 residues: CASSEPTGKGSYEQYF. CDR3 sequence (DNA): TGCGCCAGCAGTGAGCCGACAGGGAAGGGTTCCTACGAGCAGTACTTC. The chain recombines TRBV10-1 with TRBJ2-7; 7 bases agree with TRBD1. CDR3 size: 16 residues. Germline assignment: CDR1 WNHNN and CDR2 SYGVQD (reference sequence). Trimming at V came to 2 bases and at J to 1 base, leaving 8 bases not matched to a gene.

This rearrangement joins TRBV29-1 to TRBJ2-7; TRBD1 matches at 8 bases. CDR1 and CDR2 from the germline V gene are SQVTM and ANQGSEA. The CDR3 is 13 residues long. The ends lost 4 bases at V and 3 bases at J; junction bases unmatched: 5. As DNA, the CDR3 is TGCAGCGTTGGTAGACAGGGGAGCTACGAGCAGTACTTC. Its protein product is CSVGRQGSYEQYF.

The rearrangement uses TRBV7-6 and TRBJ1-6; D uncertain. The CDR3 loop spans 15 amino acids. The germline gives CDR1 SGHVS, CDR2 FNYEAQ. V dropped 5 bases and J dropped 0 bases, with 8 bases sitting between them. CDR3 bases: TGTGCCAGCAGCCTCGGGAGCTCCTATAATTCACCCCTCCACTTT. It encodes CASSLGSSYNSPLHF.

The rearrangement joins TRBV4-3 to TRBJ2-1; TRBD2 aligns across 7 bases. The ends lost 4 bases at V and 7 bases at J; junction bases unmatched: 13. CDR1 is LGHNA and CDR2 is YSLEER in the germline V gene. This CDR3 region has 16 residues. In DNA form, the CDR3 reads TGCGCCAGCAGCCGCAATTTTCTCGGGGGGTCAAATGAGCAGTTCTTC. As protein: CASSRNFLGGSNEQFF.

Remarks on this clone: Other DNA sequences within the sample encode an identical CDR3. This rearrangement joins TRBV5-1 to TRBJ1-4; D is possibly TRBD1 (5 bases). The germline V gene encodes CDR1 SGHRS and CDR2 YFSETQ. V lost 5 bases to trimming and J lost 8 bases, with 10 bases between them. The length of the CDR3 is 12 residues. The CDR3 coding sequence is TGCGCCAGCAGTAGCCAGGGCGAAAAACTGTTTTTT. It encodes CASSSQGEKLFF.

CDR3 region: CATSPTGSEQFF. DNA for the CDR3: TGTGCCACCAGCCCGACAGGGAGTGAGCAGTTCTTC. This chain uses TRBV15 with TRBJ2-1; 7 bases agree with TRBD1. Germline V lookup: CDR1 LNHNV, CDR2 YYDKDF (reference sequence). Trimming took 5 bases from V and 9 from J; bases not matched to a gene: 4. The CDR3 is 12 residues long.

J is TRBJ2-7 and V is TRBV4-3; D perhaps matches TRBD2 (6 bases). V was pared by 4 bases and J by 1 base, with 11 bases between. CDR1 LGHNA and CDR2 YSLEER come from the germline V gene. The CDR3 has 14 amino acids. CDR3 protein: CASSPGTPSYEQYF. CDR3 sequence (DNA): TGCGCCAGCAGCCCCGGGACTCCATCCTACGAGCAGTACTTC.

Of note for this clone: At the DNA level, this CDR3 is encoded by other sequences in the same sample as well. This chain connects TRBV9 to TRBJ2-2; a weak D match, TRBD2 (5 bases). This CDR3 is 13 amino acids long. V was trimmed by 2 bases and J by 4 bases, leaving 6 bases between them. Germline V gene data show CDR1 as SGDLS and CDR2 as YYNGEE. The CDR3 DNA sequence: TGTGCCAGCAGCGTTGCGGGCACCGGGGAGCTGTTTTTT. Translated, it gives CASSVAGTGELFF. The full variable domain, rest sourced from reference TRBV9 and TRBJ2-2, is DSGVTQTPKHLITATGQRVTLRCSPRSGDLSVYWYQQSLDQGLQFLIQYYNGEERAKGNILERFSAQQFPDLHSELNLSSLELGDSALYFCASSVAGTGELFFGEGSRLTVL.

V is TRBV30 and J is TRBJ1-1; D is uncertain. CDR3 length equals 16 residues. Trimming took off 0 bases at V and 1 base at J, with 15 bases between the two ends. The germline CDR1 and CDR2 sequences are GTSNPN and SVGIG (reference sequence). CDR3 sequence reads: CAWSVRMRNKNTEAFF. The CDR3 DNA follows: TGTGCCTGGAGTGTTAGAATGAGGAACAAGAACACTGAAGCTTTCTTT.

The chain couples TRBV25-1 to TRBJ2-2, with D tentatively TRBD1 (5 bases). V gave up 7 bases and J gave up 1 base, with 10 bases separating them. Germline CDR1 and CDR2: MGHDK and SYGVNS. The CDR3 covers 14 residues. The CDR3 spells CASTVQGNTGELFF. CDR3 in DNA: TGTGCCAGCACCGTCCAGGGGAACACCGGGGAGCTGTTTTTT.

The chain couples TRBV11-2 to TRBJ1-1; tentatively, D is TRBD1 (6 bases). V was shortened by 3 bases and J by 0 bases, with 17 bases between the two germline ends. CDR3 size: 17 residues. The germline V gene has CDR1 SGHAT and CDR2 FQNNGV. CDR3 DNA sequence: TGTGCCAGCAGCTTCGGACAGCAGATTTACATGAACACTGAAGCTTTCTTT. It is translated as CASSFGQQIYMNTEAFF.

This clone was seen more than once but under ten times. V is TRBV27 and J is TRBJ2-7; D is uncertain. This CDR3 spans 14 amino acids. Deletions cut 5 bases from V and 4 bases from J, with 15 bases between. The germline gives CDR1 MNHEY, CDR2 SMNVEV (reference sequence). The CDR3 DNA follows: TGTGCCAGCAGTCCACGGTCAACGCCGTACGAGCAGTACTTC. Translation: CASSPRSTPYEQYF.

This clone has just one count. CDR3 residues: CASSWSGGLPGELFF. DNA for the CDR3: TGTGCCAGCAGCTGGAGCGGGGGACTCCCCGGGGAGCTGTTTTTT. The rearrangement uses TRBV7-3 and TRBJ2-2; 8 bases line up with TRBD2. J was trimmed by 6 bases and V by 4 bases; bases with no gene match: 7. The CDR3 is made up of 15 amino acids. The germline V gene encodes CDR1 SGHTA and CDR2 FQGTGA.

The rearrangement uses TRBV5-1 and TRBJ2-3; TRBD2 matches at 10 bases. V trimming: 1 base; J trimming: 5 bases; junction bases outside the gene matches: 4. The CDR3 is 15 amino acids. Germline V gene lookup returns CDR1 SGHRS and CDR2 YFSETQ. In DNA form, the CDR3 reads TGCGCCAGCAGCTTGAGCGGGGGGGGAATAGATACGCAGTATTTT. Residues: CASSLSGGGIDTQYF.

The chain has TRBV27 and TRBJ1-1; possibly TRBD1 for D (5 bases). The CDR3 is made up of 15 amino acids. Germline-derived CDR1 and CDR2 are MNHEY and SMNVEV (reference sequence). Deletions cut 7 bases from V and 1 base from J, with 16 bases between. The CDR3 nucleotides are TGTGCCAGCAAGGTTCCTGGAAGGGGGAACACTGAAGCTTTCTTT. Residues: CASKVPGRGNTEAFF.

The rearrangement joins TRBV11-1 to TRBJ2-6; no reliable D call. This CDR3 comprises 13 residues. Germline-derived CDR1 and CDR2 are SGHAT and FQDESV (reference sequence). Trimming took 7 bases from V and 0 from J, leaving 4 bases between them. In DNA form, the CDR3 reads TGTGCCAGCACCCACTCTGGGGCCAACGTCCTGACTTTC. As protein: CASTHSGANVLTF.

The genes are TRBV6-6 and TRBJ1-2, with D uncertain. V shed 4 bases and J shed 4 bases, with 10 bases lying between them. In germline, CDR1 is MNHNY, CDR2 SVGAGI (reference sequence). CDR3 length: 13 residues. The CDR3 is CASSFLDSYGYTF. CDR3 in DNA: TGTGCCAGCAGTTTCCTGGACTCCTATGGCTACACCTTC.

V gene TRBV6-5 combines with J gene TRBJ1-3; D not certain. V dropped 3 bases and J dropped 8 bases, with 14 bases sitting between them. Germline loops: CDR1 MNHEY, CDR2 SVGAGI. The CDR3 loop spans 14 amino acids. CDR3 DNA sequence: TGTGCCAGCAGTTATGGACGGGGAGCGGACACCATATATTTT. The encoded protein is CASSYGRGADTIYF.

This clone was observed a single time. The rearrangement uses TRBV6-1 and TRBJ2-5, with D tentatively TRBD1 (6 bases). Trimming cost V 2 bases and J 3 bases, with 22 bases left between them. CDR1 and CDR2 (germline): MNHNS, SASEGT. The CDR3 has 18 amino acids. The CDR3 is CASSELAGALVGKETQYF. The CDR3 DNA reads as TGTGCCAGCAGTGAATTGGCAGGGGCTCTCGTAGGCAAAGAGACCCAGTACTTC.

The rearrangement joins TRBV7-9 to TRBJ2-3, with D maybe TRBD1 (5 bases). V lost 4 bases to trimming and J lost 5 bases, with 16 bases between them. This CDR3 contains 15 residues. Germline assignment: CDR1 SEHNR and CDR2 FQNEAQ (reference sequence). The CDR3 loop reads CASSSMTASQDTQYF. CDR3 sequence (DNA): TGTGCCAGCAGCTCAATGACAGCCTCACAAGATACGCAGTATTTT. The full variable domain, rest sourced from reference TRBV7-9 and TRBJ2-3, is DTGVSQNPRHKITKRGQNVTFRCDPISEHNRLYWYRQTLGQGPEFLTYFQNEAQLEKSRLLSDRFSAERPKGSFSTLEIQRTEQGDSAMYLCASSSMTASQDTQYFGPGTRLTVL.

The V call is TRBV6-5, the J call TRBJ2-3; 9 bases are shared with TRBD1. V lost 10 bases to trimming and J lost 3 bases; unmatched junction nucleotides: 11. The CDR3 consists of 15 residues. Looked up from germline, CDR1 is MNHEY and CDR2 is SVGAGI. The CDR3 sequence: CATHRGPLVTDTQYF. The CDR3 DNA follows: TGTGCCACCCACAGGGGGCCCCTGGTGACAGATACGCAGTATTTT.